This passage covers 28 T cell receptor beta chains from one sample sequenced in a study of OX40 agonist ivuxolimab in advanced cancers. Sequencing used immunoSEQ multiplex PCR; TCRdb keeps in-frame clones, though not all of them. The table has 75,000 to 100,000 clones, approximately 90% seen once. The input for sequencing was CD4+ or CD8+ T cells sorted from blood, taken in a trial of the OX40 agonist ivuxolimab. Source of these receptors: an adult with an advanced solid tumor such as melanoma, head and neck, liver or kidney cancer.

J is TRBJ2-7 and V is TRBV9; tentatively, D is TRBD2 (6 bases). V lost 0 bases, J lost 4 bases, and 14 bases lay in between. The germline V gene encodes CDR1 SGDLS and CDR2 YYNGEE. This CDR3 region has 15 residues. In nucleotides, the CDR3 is TGTGCCAGCAGCGTAGATTGGGCGGGATCGTACGAGCAGTACTTC. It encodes CASSVDWAGSYEQYF.

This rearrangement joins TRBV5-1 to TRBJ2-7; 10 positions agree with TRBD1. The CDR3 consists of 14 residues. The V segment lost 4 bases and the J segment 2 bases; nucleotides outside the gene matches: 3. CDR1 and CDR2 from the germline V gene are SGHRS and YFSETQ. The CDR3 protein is CASSTGQGTYEQYF. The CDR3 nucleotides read TGCGCCAGCAGCACGGGACAGGGGACCTACGAGCAGTACTTC.

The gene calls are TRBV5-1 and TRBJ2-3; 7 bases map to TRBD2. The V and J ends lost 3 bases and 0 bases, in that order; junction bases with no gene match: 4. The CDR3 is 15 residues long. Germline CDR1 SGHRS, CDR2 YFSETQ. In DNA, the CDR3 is TGCGCCAGCAGCTCGGGACTAACTAGCACAGATACGCAGTATTTT. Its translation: CASSSGLTSTDTQYF. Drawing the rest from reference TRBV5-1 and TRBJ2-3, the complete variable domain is KAGVTQTPRYLIKTRGQQVTLSCSPISGHRSVSWYQQTPGQGLQFLFEYFSETQRNKGNFPGRFSGRQFSNSRSEMNVSTLELGDSALYLCASSSGLTSTDTQYFGPGTRLTVL.

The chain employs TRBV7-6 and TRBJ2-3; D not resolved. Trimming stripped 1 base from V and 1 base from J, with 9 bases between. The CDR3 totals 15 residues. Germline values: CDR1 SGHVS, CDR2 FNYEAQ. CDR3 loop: CASSLEPDRTDTQYF. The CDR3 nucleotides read TGTGCCAGCAGCTTAGAGCCAGACCGCACAGATACGCAGTATTTT.

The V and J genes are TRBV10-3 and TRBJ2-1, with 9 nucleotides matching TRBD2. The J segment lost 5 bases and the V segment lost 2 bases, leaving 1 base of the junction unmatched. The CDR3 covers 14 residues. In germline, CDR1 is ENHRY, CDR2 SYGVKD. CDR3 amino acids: CAISEGLAHNEQFF. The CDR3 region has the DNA TGTGCCATCAGTGAGGGACTAGCGCACAATGAGCAGTTCTTC.

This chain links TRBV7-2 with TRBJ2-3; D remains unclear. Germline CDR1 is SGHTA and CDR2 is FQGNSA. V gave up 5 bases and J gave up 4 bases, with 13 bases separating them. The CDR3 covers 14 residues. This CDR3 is CASSRSPLPDTQYF. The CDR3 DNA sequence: TGTGCCAGCAGCCGCTCCCCCCTACCAGATACGCAGTATTTT.

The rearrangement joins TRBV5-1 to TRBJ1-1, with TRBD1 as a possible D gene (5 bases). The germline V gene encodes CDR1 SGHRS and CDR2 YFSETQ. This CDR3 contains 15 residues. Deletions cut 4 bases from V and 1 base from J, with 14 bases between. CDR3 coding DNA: TGCGCCAGCAGCCCCGATCCAGGGAGGAACACTGAAGCTTTCTTT. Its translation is CASSPDPGRNTEAFF.

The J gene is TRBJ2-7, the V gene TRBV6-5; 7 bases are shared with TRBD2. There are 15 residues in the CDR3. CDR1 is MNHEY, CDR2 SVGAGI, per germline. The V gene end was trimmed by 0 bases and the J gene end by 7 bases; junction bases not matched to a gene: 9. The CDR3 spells CASSYSGRETWEQYF. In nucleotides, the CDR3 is TGTGCCAGCAGTTACTCCGGGCGGGAGACGTGGGAGCAGTACTTC.

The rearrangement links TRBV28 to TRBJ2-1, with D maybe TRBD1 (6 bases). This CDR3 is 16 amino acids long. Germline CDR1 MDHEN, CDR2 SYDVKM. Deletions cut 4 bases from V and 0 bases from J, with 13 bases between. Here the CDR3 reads CASSSQGHFSYNEQFF. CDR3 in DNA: TGTGCCAGCAGTTCCCAGGGACACTTCTCCTACAATGAGCAGTTCTTC.

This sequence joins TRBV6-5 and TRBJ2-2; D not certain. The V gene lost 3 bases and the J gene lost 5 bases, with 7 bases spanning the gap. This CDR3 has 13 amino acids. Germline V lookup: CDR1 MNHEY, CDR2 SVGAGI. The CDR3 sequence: CASSYSWTGELFF. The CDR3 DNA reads TGTGCCAGCAGTTATAGTTGGACCGGGGAGCTGTTTTTT.

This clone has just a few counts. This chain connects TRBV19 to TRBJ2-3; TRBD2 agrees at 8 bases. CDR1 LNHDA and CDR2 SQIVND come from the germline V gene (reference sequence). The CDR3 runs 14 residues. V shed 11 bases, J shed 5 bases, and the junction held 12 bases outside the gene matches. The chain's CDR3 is CASTERGRGDTQYF. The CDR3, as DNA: TGTGCCTCCACTGAGCGGGGGCGGGGAGATACGCAGTATTTT.

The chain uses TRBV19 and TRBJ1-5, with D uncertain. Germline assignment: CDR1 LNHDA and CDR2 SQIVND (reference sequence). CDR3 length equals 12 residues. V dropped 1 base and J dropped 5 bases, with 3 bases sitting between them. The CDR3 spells CASSIGDQPQHF. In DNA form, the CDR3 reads TGTGCCAGTAGTATAGGGGATCAGCCCCAGCATTTT.

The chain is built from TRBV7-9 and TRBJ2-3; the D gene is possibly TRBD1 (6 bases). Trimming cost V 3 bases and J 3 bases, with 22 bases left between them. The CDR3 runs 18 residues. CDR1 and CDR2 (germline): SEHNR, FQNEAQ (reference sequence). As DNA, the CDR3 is TGTGCCAGCAGCTTGGGGTACGGGACACCGGCACCGACAGATACGCAGTATTTT. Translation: CASSLGYGTPAPTDTQYF.

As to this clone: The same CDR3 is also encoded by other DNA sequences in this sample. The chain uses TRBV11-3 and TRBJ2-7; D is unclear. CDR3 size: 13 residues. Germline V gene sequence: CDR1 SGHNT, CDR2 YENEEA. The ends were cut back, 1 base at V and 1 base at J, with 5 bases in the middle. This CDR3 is CASSLGGSYEQYF. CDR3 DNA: TGTGCCAGCAGCTTAGGGGGTTCCTACGAGCAGTACTTC.

CDR3 protein: CASSEPGFEKLFF. The CDR3 DNA follows: TGTGCCAGCAGTGAGCCAGGTTTTGAAAAACTGTTTTTT. The chain couples TRBV6-1 to TRBJ1-4; no reliable D call. The V gene's germline CDR1 is MNHNS and CDR2 SASEGT. The CDR3 length is 13 residues. V lost 3 bases, J lost 7 bases, and 9 bases lay in between.

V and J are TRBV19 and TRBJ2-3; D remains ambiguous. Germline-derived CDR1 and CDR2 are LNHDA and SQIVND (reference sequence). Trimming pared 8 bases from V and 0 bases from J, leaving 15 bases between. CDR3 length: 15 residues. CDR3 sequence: CASRPTGTSTDTQYF. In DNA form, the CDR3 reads TGTGCCAGTCGACCGACTGGCACTAGCACAGATACGCAGTATTTT.

Here the CDR3 reads CASSLVWQAPTNYGYTF. CDR3 bases: TGTGCCAGCAGCTTAGTGTGGCAGGCCCCTACTAACTATGGCTACACCTTC. This chain uses TRBV7-2 with TRBJ1-2; D not certain. Per the germline V gene, CDR1 is SGHTA and CDR2 is FQGNSA. The CDR3 consists of 17 residues. V lost 1 base to trimming and J lost 0 bases, with 15 bases between them.

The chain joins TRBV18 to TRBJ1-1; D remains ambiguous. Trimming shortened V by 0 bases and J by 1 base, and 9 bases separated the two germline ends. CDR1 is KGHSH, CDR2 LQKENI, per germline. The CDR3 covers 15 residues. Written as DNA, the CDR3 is TGTGCCAGCTCACCACCAACCGTAGCGAACACTGAAGCTTTCTTT. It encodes CASSPPTVANTEAFF.

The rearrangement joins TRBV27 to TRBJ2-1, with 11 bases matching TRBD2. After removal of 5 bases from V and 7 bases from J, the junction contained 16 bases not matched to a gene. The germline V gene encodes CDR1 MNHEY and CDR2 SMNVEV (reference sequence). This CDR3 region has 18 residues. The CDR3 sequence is CASSGSLYLAGGLNEQFF. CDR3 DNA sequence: TGTGCCAGCAGTGGGAGCCTTTATTTAGCGGGAGGGCTTAATGAGCAGTTCTTC.

Here the CDR3 DNA reads TGCGCCAGCAGCTTGGCCGAGGGCCTAGCGGTCCAAGAGACCCAGTACTTC. Translating gives CASSLAEGLAVQETQYF. The chain joins TRBV5-1 to TRBJ2-5; 7 positions match TRBD2. CDR3 length: 17 amino acids. Germline CDR1 and CDR2: SGHRS and YFSETQ. V was pared by 0 bases and J by 1 base, with 9 bases of the junction left unmatched.

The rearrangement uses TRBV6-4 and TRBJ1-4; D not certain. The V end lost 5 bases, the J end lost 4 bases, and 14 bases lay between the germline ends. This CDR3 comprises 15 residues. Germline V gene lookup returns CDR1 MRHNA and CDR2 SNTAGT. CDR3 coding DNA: TGTGCCAGCAGTTCTATATTTGGAGTTAATGAAAAACTGTTTTTT. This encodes CASSSIFGVNEKLFF.

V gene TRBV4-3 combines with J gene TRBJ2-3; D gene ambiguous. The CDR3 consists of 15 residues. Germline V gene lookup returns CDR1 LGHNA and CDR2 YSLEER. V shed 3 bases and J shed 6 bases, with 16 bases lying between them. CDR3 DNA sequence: TGCGCCAGCAGCCATCTTCCCCAGGACGGGGATACGCAGTATTTT. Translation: CASSHLPQDGDTQYF.

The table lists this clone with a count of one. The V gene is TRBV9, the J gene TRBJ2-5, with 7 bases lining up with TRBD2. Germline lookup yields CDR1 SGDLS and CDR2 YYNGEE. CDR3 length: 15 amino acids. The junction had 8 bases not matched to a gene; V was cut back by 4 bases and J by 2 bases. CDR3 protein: CASSLLAETQETQYF. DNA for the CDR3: TGTGCCAGCAGCCTTCTAGCGGAGACACAAGAGACCCAGTACTTC.

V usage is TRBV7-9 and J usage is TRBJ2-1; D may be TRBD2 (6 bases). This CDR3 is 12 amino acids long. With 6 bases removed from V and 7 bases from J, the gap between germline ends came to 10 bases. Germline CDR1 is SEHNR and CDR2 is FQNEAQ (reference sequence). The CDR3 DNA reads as TGTGCCAGCAGTCGACTAGTGAATGAGCAGTTCTTC. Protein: CASSRLVNEQFF.

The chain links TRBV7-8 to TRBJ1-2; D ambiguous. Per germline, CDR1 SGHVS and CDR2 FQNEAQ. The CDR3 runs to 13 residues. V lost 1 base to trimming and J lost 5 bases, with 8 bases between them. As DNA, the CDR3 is TGTGCCAGCAGCTTAGGTCGAGGGTATGGCTACACCTTC. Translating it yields CASSLGRGYGYTF.

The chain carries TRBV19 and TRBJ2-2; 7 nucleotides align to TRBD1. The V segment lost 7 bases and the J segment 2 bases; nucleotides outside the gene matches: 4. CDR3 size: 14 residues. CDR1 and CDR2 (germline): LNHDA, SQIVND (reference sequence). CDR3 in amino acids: CASIGGTNTGELFF. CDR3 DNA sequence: TGTGCCAGTATAGGGGGCACCAACACCGGGGAGCTGTTTTTT.

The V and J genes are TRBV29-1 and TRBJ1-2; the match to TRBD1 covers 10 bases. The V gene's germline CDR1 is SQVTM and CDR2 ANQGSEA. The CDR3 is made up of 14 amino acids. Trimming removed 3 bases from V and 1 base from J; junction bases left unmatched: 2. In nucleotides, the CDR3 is TGCAGCGTTGATGGGGACAGGGGTAACTATGGCTACACCTTC. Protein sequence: CSVDGDRGNYGYTF. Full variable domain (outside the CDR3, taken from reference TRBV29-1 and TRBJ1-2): SAVISQKPSRDICQRGTSLTIQCQVDSQVTMMFWYRQQPGQSLTLIATANQGSEATYESGFVIDKFPISRPNLTFSTLTVSNMSPEDSSIYLCSVDGDRGNYGYTFGSGTRLTVV.

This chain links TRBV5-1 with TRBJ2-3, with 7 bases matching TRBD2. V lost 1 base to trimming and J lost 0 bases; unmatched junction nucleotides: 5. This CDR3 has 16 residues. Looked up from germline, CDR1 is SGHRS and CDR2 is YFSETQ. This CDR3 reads CASSLYLAESTDTQYF. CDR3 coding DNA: TGCGCCAGCAGCTTGTACCTAGCGGAGAGCACAGATACGCAGTATTTT.